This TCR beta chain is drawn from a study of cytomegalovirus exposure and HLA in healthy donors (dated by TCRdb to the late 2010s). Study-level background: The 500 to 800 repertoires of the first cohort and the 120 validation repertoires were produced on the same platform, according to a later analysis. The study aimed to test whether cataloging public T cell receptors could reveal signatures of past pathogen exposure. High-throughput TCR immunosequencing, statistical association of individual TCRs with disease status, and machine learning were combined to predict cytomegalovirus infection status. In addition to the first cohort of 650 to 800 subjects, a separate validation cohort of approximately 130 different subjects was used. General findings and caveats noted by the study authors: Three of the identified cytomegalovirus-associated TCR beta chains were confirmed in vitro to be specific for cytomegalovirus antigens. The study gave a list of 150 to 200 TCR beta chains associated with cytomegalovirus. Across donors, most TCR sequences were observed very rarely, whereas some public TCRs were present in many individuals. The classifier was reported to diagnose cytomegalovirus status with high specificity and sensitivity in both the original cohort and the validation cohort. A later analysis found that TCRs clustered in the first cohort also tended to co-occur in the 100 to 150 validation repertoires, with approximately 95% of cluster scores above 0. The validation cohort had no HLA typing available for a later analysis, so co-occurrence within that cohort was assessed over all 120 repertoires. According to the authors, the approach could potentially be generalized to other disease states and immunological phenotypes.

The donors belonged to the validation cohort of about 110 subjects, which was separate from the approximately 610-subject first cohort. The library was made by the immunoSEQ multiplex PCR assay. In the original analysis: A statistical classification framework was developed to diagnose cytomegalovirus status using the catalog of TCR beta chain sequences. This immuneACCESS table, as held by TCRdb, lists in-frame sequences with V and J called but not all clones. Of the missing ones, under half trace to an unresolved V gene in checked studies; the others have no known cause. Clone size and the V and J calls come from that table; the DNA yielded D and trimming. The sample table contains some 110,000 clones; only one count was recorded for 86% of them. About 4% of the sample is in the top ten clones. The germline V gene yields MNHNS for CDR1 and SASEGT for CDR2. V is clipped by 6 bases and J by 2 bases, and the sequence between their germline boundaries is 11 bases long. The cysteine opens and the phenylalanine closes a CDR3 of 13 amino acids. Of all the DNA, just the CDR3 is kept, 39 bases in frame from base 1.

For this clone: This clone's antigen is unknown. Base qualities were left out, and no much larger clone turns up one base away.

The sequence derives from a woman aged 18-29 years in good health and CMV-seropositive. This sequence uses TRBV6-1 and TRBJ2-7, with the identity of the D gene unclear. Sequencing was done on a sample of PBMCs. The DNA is TGTGCCAGCAGCGAATCTCCCCCCTACGAGCAGTACTTC. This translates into CASSESPPYEQYF.